One sample yielded the 23 T cell receptor beta chains listed below, sequenced in a study of blood T cell repertoires in COVID-19. The table came from immunoSEQ multiplex PCR; TCRdb's copy has only in-frame clones and leaves some out. Among roughly 300,000 clones listed, around nine tenths were seen once. The sequenced sample consisted of peripheral blood. These receptor sequences come from a woman aged 30 to 39 with COVID-19, enrolled during active disease.

The chain links TRBV6-6 to TRBJ1-6; perhaps TRBD1 as D (5 bases). The V and J ends lost 0 bases and 6 bases respectively, with 9 bases between them. Germline values: CDR1 MNHNY, CDR2 SVGAGI (reference sequence). The CDR3 extends over 15 amino acids. The CDR3 loop reads CASSYSGLPNSPLHF. CDR3 nucleotides: TGTGCCAGCAGTTACTCGGGACTGCCTAATTCACCCCTCCACTTT.

This sequence joins TRBV4-1 and TRBJ1-2; 7 bases are shared with TRBD1. The CDR3 extends over 16 amino acids. Trimming at V came to 3 bases and at J to 3 bases, leaving 10 bases not matched to a gene. Germline CDR1 is MGHRA and CDR2 is YSYEKL. Here the CDR3 reads CASSQGRGRKDYGYTF. The CDR3 bases are TGCGCCAGCAGCCAGGGAAGGGGGCGGAAGGACTATGGCTACACCTTC.

The CDR3 loop is CAWSGLAGAMNTEAFF. The CDR3, as DNA: TGTGCCTGGAGTGGACTAGCAGGGGCCATGAACACTGAAGCTTTCTTT. V and J are TRBV30 and TRBJ1-1, with D possibly TRBD1 on 6 matching bases. The germline V and J ends were trimmed by 1 base and 0 bases, with 15 bases remaining between them. CDR1 GTSNPN and CDR2 SVGIG come from the germline V gene (reference sequence). The CDR3 totals 16 residues.

The chain links TRBV2 to TRBJ2-3, with 12 bases that match TRBD2. This CDR3 is 16 amino acids long. J gave up 3 bases and V 6 bases, and 7 bases lay outside the gene matches. The germline V gene has CDR1 SNHLY and CDR2 FYNNEI. The CDR3 DNA sequence: TGTGCCAGCAGAAGACTAGCGGGGGCGGGGACAGATACGCAGTATTTT. It yields the protein CASRRLAGAGTDTQYF.

The chain couples TRBV6-2 or TRBV6-3 to TRBJ1-5; D ambiguous. V lost 4 bases, J lost 0 bases, and 7 bases lay in between. Germline CDR1 MNHEY, CDR2 SVGEGT. This CDR3 is built from 14 residues. The CDR3 nucleotides are TGTGCCAGCAGTTGGAGGGATAGCAATCAGCCCCAGCATTTT. It encodes CASSWRDSNQPQHF.

The rearrangement links TRBV15 to TRBJ2-7; 8 bases line up with TRBD1. The V segment lost 4 bases and the J segment 3 bases; nucleotides outside the gene matches: 2. Germline CDR1 is LNHNV and CDR2 is YYDKDF (reference sequence). The CDR3 totals 13 residues. Here the CDR3 reads CATSTDRGYEQYV. The CDR3 DNA follows: TGTGCCACCAGCACAGACAGGGGCTACGAGCAGTACGTC.

The rearrangement links TRBV6-1 to TRBJ2-7; TRBD2 agrees at 9 bases. The CDR3 extends over 15 amino acids. Germline CDR1 and CDR2: MNHNS and SASEGT. The junction had 5 bases not matched to a gene; V was cut back by 1 base and J by 4 bases. CDR3 bases: TGTGCCAGCAGTGAAGGTAGCGGGGGAGTTTACGAGCAGTACGTC. This gives the protein CASSEGSGGVYEQYV.

The V and J genes are TRBV18 and TRBJ1-3; D may be TRBD1 (5 bases). V was shortened by 6 bases and J by 0 bases, with 15 bases between the two germline ends. The CDR3 consists of 16 residues. CDR1 and CDR2 from the germline V gene are KGHSH and LQKENI. This CDR3 reads CASSPLQDYSGNTIYF. In nucleotides, the CDR3 is TGTGCCAGCTCCCCTCTACAGGACTACTCTGGAAACACCATATATTTT.

The chain carries TRBV6-2 or TRBV6-3 and TRBJ1-5; unclear D gene. The germline gives CDR1 MNHEY, CDR2 SVGEGT. V was cut by 5 bases and J by 0 bases, with 11 bases left in between. The CDR3 totals 15 residues. The CDR3 loop is CASSPRRDSNQPQHF. CDR3 nucleotides: TGTGCCAGCAGTCCCAGACGGGATAGCAATCAGCCCCAGCATTTT.

The rearrangement joins TRBV7-9 to TRBJ1-1; 7 bases line up with TRBD1. The CDR3 length is 15 residues. Losses at the gene ends were 5 bases for V and 1 base for J; bases not matched to a gene: 7. Per the germline V gene, CDR1 is SEHNR and CDR2 is FQNEAQ (reference sequence). The CDR3 sequence: CASSTPRTGNTEAFF. DNA for the CDR3: TGTGCCAGCAGCACACCCCGGACAGGGAACACTGAAGCTTTCTTT.

The gene calls are TRBV4-1 and TRBJ1-5, with D possibly being TRBD1 (5 bases). The CDR3 has 17 amino acids. Trimming took 0 bases from V and 2 from J, leaving 14 bases between them. The germline CDR1 and CDR2 sequences are MGHRA and YSYEKL. CDR3 sequence (DNA): TGCGCCAGCAGCCAAGATGGAGGGGCAAGGGGCAATCAGCCCCAGCATTTT. Protein: CASSQDGGARGNQPQHF.

The rearrangement links TRBV23-1 to TRBJ2-4, with 12 bases lining up with TRBD2. TRBV23-1 is sorted into the ORF group, with uncertain function. V dropped 6 bases and J dropped 3; count of bases not matched to a gene: 3. This CDR3 contains 15 residues. This chain's CDR3 is CASSRLAGDKNIQYF. The CDR3, as DNA: TGCGCCAGCAGCCGACTAGCGGGGGACAAAAACATTCAGTACTTC.

The chain combines TRBV6-6 with TRBJ1-4; TRBD1 agrees at 10 bases. Losses at the gene ends were 1 base for V and 7 bases for J; bases not matched to a gene: 6. The CDR3 sequence is 16 residues long. Germline V gene lookup returns CDR1 MNHNY and CDR2 SVGAGI (reference sequence). CDR3 sequence: CASSYLTGTGAEKLFF. The DNA of the CDR3 is TGTGCCAGCAGTTACTTAACCGGGACAGGGGCTGAAAAACTGTTTTTT.

Concerning this clone itself: This same CDR3 is encoded by further DNA sequences in the sample. The rearrangement links TRBV24-1 to TRBJ1-2, with 7 positions matching TRBD1. With V trimmed by 5 bases and J by 5 bases, 1 base remained unmatched. The germline gives CDR1 KGHDR, CDR2 SFDVKD. This CDR3 has 12 residues. The DNA for the CDR3 is TGTGCCACCAGTGGACAGGGATATGGCTACACCTTC. Its translation is CATSGQGYGYTF.

The J gene is TRBJ1-2, the V gene TRBV9, with a tentative D call TRBD1 (6 bases). Germline V CDR1 and CDR2: SGDLS, YYNGEE. Trimming cost V 4 bases and J 3 bases, with 19 bases left between them. This CDR3 has 16 residues. The CDR3 sequence: CASSHGRGAMDYGYTF. CDR3 DNA sequence: TGTGCCAGCAGCCACGGACGGGGGGCTATGGACTATGGCTACACCTTC.

This clone was picked up a small number of times. The chain joins TRBV4-3 to TRBJ2-1, with D uncertain. The CDR3 spans 16 residues. Per the germline V gene, CDR1 is LGHNA and CDR2 is YSLEER. Trimming stripped 0 bases from V and 5 bases from J, with 14 bases between. The CDR3 is CASSQDLADLNNEQFF. The CDR3 region has the DNA TGCGCCAGCAGCCAAGATCTGGCAGACTTAAACAATGAGCAGTTCTTC.

This chain joins TRBV14 and TRBJ1-2, with a weak D call TRBD1 (5 bases). The CDR3 is 21 amino acids. Germline values: CDR1 SGHDN, CDR2 FVKESK. V was trimmed by 4 bases and J by 5 bases, leaving 35 bases between them. This CDR3 reads CASSLNKGDRQSNNNLYGYTF. DNA of the CDR3: TGTGCCAGCAGCCTAAATAAAGGTGACCGACAGAGTAACAACAACTTATATGGCTACACCTTC. Variable domain in full (rest from reference TRBV14 and TRBJ1-2): EAGVTQFPSHSVIEKGQTVTLRCDPISGHDNLYWYRRVMGKEIKFLLHFVKESKQDESGMPNNRFLAERTGGTYSTLKVQPAELEDSGVYFCASSLNKGDRQSNNNLYGYTFGSGTRLTVV.

The chain carries TRBV7-9 and TRBJ2-2, with 9 bases that match TRBD1. Trimming took 1 base from V and 6 from J; bases not matched to a gene: 3. The germline CDR1 and CDR2 sequences are SEHNR and FQNEAQ (reference sequence). The CDR3 extends over 15 amino acids. CDR3 bases: TGTGCCAGCAGCTTAGTGACAGGGGGTGCCGGGGAGCTGTTTTTT. Translating it yields CASSLVTGGAGELFF.

This clone was detected only a few times. The gene calls are TRBV24-1 and TRBJ1-5; D perhaps matches TRBD1 (5 bases). Trimming stripped 6 bases from V and 6 bases from J, with 8 bases between. The CDR3 extends over 12 amino acids. Germline loops: CDR1 KGHDR, CDR2 SFDVKD. CDR3 nucleotides: TGTGCCACCAGTAACGGGGGTCAGCCCCAGCATTTT. Translated: CATSNGGQPQHF.

This chain joins TRBV3-1 (or the pseudogene TRBV3-2) and TRBJ2-3; 9 bases match TRBD2. CDR1 is LGHDT and CDR2 is YNNKEL in the germline V gene (reference sequence). Losses at the gene ends were 6 bases for V and 6 bases for J; bases not matched to a gene: 13. There are 16 residues in the CDR3. CDR3 sequence reads: CASRPEAGGHMDTQYF. CDR3 DNA sequence: TGTGCCAGCAGACCGGAGGCGGGGGGGCATATGGATACGCAGTATTTT.

The chain couples TRBV6-5 to TRBJ1-1; 8 positions match TRBD1. The CDR3 contains 14 residues. CDR1 MNHEY and CDR2 SVGAGI come from the germline V gene. J was trimmed by 0 bases and V by 7 bases; bases with no gene match: 4. CDR3 protein: CASITGGMNTEAFF. The CDR3 bases are TGTGCCAGCATTACAGGGGGTATGAACACTGAAGCTTTCTTT.

The genes are TRBV18 and TRBJ2-2, with 11 bases matching TRBD1. This CDR3 region has 15 residues. Germline V gene sequence: CDR1 KGHSH, CDR2 LQKENI. The ends lost 6 bases at V and 4 bases at J; junction bases unmatched: 4. For the CDR3, the DNA is TGTGCCAGCTCCTGGGACAGGGGGAGCACCGGGGAGCTGTTTTTT. Translating it yields CASSWDRGSTGELFF.

The V gene is TRBV9, the J gene TRBJ2-4; D ambiguous. Germline CDR1 SGDLS, CDR2 YYNGEE. With 7 bases removed from V and 0 bases from J, the gap between germline ends came to 11 bases. The CDR3 is 14 amino acids. CDR3 nucleotides: TGTGCCAGCGTAGCCCTTATAGCCAAAAACATTCAGTACTTC. It codes for CASVALIAKNIQYF.